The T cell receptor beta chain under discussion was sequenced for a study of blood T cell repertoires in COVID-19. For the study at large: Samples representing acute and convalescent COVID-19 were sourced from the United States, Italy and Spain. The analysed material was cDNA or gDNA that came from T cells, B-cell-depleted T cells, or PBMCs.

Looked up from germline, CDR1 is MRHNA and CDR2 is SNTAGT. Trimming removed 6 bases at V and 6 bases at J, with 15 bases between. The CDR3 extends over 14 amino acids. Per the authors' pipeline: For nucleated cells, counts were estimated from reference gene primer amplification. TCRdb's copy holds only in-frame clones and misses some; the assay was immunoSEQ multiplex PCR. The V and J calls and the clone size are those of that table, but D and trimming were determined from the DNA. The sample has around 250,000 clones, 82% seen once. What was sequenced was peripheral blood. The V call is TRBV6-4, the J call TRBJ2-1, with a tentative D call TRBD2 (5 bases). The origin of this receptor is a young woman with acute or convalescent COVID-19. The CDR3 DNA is TGTGCCAGCAGCGAAACCACGGGGTCCAATGAGCAGTTCTTC. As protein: CASSETTGSNEQFF.